These T cell receptor beta chains were read from a single sample in a study of cytomegalovirus exposure and HLA in healthy donors. The protocol was immunoSEQ multiplex PCR, while the TCRdb copy is restricted to in-frame clones and leaves out a portion. The sample has about 100,000 clones, 75% seen once. Sequencing was performed on PBMCs. The source of these receptors is a man over 45 in good health and CMV-seronegative. Both conserved end residues are part of each CDR3. A D gene is named only where the DNA matches it firmly. Size is stated for part of the rows, as once, few or many counts, or as a class when the clone is expanded.

>TRBV5-1|15|.|TRBD2|TRBJ2-1
CASAPLAGGRNEQFF
TGCGCCAGTGCCCCTTTAGCGGGGGGCCGCAATGAGCAGTTCTTC
>TRBV4-1|13|.|.|TRBJ1-5
CASSQIGDQPQHF
TGCGCCAGCAGCCAGATCGGGGATCAGCCCCAGCATTTT
>TRBV5-4|15|.|TRBD2|TRBJ2-3
CASSLDGGDTDTQYF
TGTGCCAGCAGCTTGGACGGGGGGGATACAGATACGCAGTATTTT
>TRBV6-1|13|.|TRBD2|TRBJ2-1
CASTSGAYNEQFF
TGTGCCAGCACTAGCGGGGCCTACAATGAGCAGTTCTTC
>TRBV4-1|16|.|TRBD1|TRBJ1-4
CASSPGQETTNEKLFF
TGCGCCAGCAGCCCAGGACAGGAGACAACTAATGAAAAACTGTTTTTT
>TRBV28|14|few|.|TRBJ1-5
CASKWAGLNQPQHF
TGTGCCAGCAAGTGGGCAGGGCTTAATCAGCCCCAGCATTTT
>TRBV15|14|.|.|TRBJ1-1
CATSRTVMNTEAFF
TGTGCCACCAGCAGGACAGTTATGAACACTGAAGCTTTCTTT
>TRBV21-1|17|.|.|TRBJ1-2
CASSKARYGTGCYGYTF
TGTGCCAGCAGCAAAGCGCGGTATGGGACAGGGTGCTATGGCTACACCTTC
>TRBV27|16|.|TRBD2|TRBJ2-3
CASSTTSGGSTDTQYF
TGTGCCAGCAGTACCACTAGCGGGGGTAGCACAGATACGCAGTATTTT
>TRBV5-1|14|.|TRBD1|TRBJ1-4
CASSTGTGREKLFF
TGCGCCAGCAGCACCGGGACAGGGAGGGAAAAACTGTTTTTT
>TRBV9|13|.|.|TRBJ1-1
CASSVAGNTEAFF
TGTGCCAGCAGCGTAGCAGGGAACACTGAAGCTTTCTTT
>TRBV11-2|12|once|TRBD1|TRBJ1-6
CASSDTGVTLHF
TGTGCCAGCAGCGACACAGGGGTTACCCTCCACTTT
>TRBV9|12|.|.|TRBJ2-1
CASSSLENEQFF
TGTGCCAGCAGCTCTCTTGAGAACGAGCAGTTCTTC
>TRBV11-2|15|.|.|TRBJ2-7
CASAPGAGGSYEQYF
TGTGCCAGCGCTCCGGGAGCAGGGGGCTCCTACGAGCAGTACTTC
>TRBV19|15|.|.|TRBJ2-6
CASTGISSGANVLTF
TGTGCCAGTACAGGGATATCCTCTGGGGCCAACGTCCTGACTTTC
>TRBV5-1|17|.|TRBD2|TRBJ2-2
CASSTGTSVPGTGELFF
TGCGCCAGCAGCACCGGGACTAGTGTACCCGGCACCGGGGAGCTGTTTTTT
>TRBV18|15|.|TRBD1|TRBJ2-1
CASSRDRPSYNEQFF
TGTGCCAGCTCCAGGGACAGGCCATCCTACAATGAGCAGTTCTTC
>TRBV4-1|15|.|.|TRBJ2-7
CASSLVASATYEQYF
TGCGCCAGCAGCCTCGTGGCTAGCGCAACCTACGAGCAGTACTTC
>TRBV6-5|12|.|.|TRBJ1-3
CASSHSGNTIYF
TGTGCCAGCAGCCACTCTGGAAACACCATATATTTT
>TRBV11-2|15|.|TRBD1|TRBJ1-4
CASSFSGQGTEKLFF
TGTGCCAGCAGCTTTTCGGGACAGGGCACTGAAAAACTGTTTTTT
>TRBV28|13|.|TRBD2|TRBJ2-5
CASRDPGGRTQYF
TGTGCCAGCAGAGACCCAGGCGGGAGGACCCAGTACTTC
>TRBV30|15|.|.|TRBJ1-5
CAWSWGDPSNQPQHF
TGTGCCTGGAGTTGGGGGGATCCAAGCAATCAGCCCCAGCATTTT
>TRBV4-1|14|once|.|TRBJ1-3
CASSQTRVGNTIYF
TGCGCCAGCAGCCAAACGCGGGTTGGAAACACCATATATTTT
>TRBV29-1|14|.|TRBD1|TRBJ1-5
CSVELRDRGQPQHF
TGCAGCGTTGAACTCCGGGACAGGGGTCAGCCCCAGCATTTT
>TRBV6-1|13|.|TRBD2|TRBJ2-7
CASSEGREGQQYF
TGTGCCAGCAGTGAAGGGAGGGAGGGGCAGCAGTACTTC